This T cell receptor beta chain emerged from a study of blood T cell repertoires in COVID-19. Using immunoSEQ multiplex PCR, the repertoire was profiled, and TCRdb retains in-frame clones only, with some absent. The table lists tens of thousands of clones, 79% of them singletons, with approximately 30% in the top ten. This clone was counted a few times. This clonotype was obtained from a woman at least 80 years old with acute or convalescent COVID-19. Sequencing was performed on peripheral blood.

The CDR3 spells CASSVGTSGSADTQYF. As DNA, the CDR3 is TGTGCCAGCAGCGTGGGAACTAGCGGGAGTGCAGATACGCAGTATTTT. The chain couples TRBV9 to TRBJ2-3, with TRBD2 identical over 11 bases. This CDR3 has 16 residues. V gave up 2 bases and J gave up 4 bases; unmatched junction bases: 6. Germline CDR1 SGDLS, CDR2 YYNGEE. Full variable domain (remainder filled in from reference TRBV9 and TRBJ2-3): DSGVTQTPKHLITATGQRVTLRCSPRSGDLSVYWYQQSLDQGLQFLIQYYNGEERAKGNILERFSAQQFPDLHSELNLSSLELGDSALYFCASSVGTSGSADTQYFGPGTRLTVL.